Listed below are T cell receptor beta chains from one sample, sequenced in a study of blood T cell repertoires in COVID-19. Only in-frame clones appear in the TCRdb table, and some are missing; sequencing was by immunoSEQ multiplex PCR. The sample has 150,000 to 200,000 clones, about three quarters seen once. The specimen sequenced was peripheral blood. These receptors all come from a woman aged 80 or over with COVID-19, enrolled during active disease. Both conserved end residues are part of each CDR3. A D gene is named only where the DNA matches it firmly. Where a row states a size, it is once, few, many or the class of an expanded clone; other rows omit it.

TRBV2	few	TRBJ1-2	TRBD1	CASSIRTGGIHGYTF
TRBV5-4	.	TRBJ2-1	TRBD2	CASSRGRGGYNEQFF
TRBV20-1	.	TRBJ1-5	.	CSASEGAQPQHF
TRBV24-1	.	TRBJ2-3	TRBD2	CATSDLGTSGGNTDTQYF
TRBV4-1	.	TRBJ2-7	.	CASSQLVTYEQYF
TRBV5-6	.	TRBJ2-2	.	CASSPTPGTGELFF
TRBV28	.	TRBJ2-4	.	CASRTTGYIQYF
TRBV18	.	TRBJ1-1	.	CASSPNQGWAEAFF
TRBV7-9	once	TRBJ1-1	.	CASSTLPGSFTEAFF
TRBV21-1	.	TRBJ2-2	.	CASSKVGTGRVNTGELFF
TRBV14	.	TRBJ2-1	TRBD2	CASSHSGGEQFF
TRBV7-9	.	TRBJ2-5	TRBD1	CASSLHGQDQETQYF
TRBV4-3	.	TRBJ1-3	TRBD1	CASSYGQGPSSGNTIYF
TRBV5-1	.	TRBJ2-1	TRBD2	CASSVNSGSINEQFF
TRBV28	.	TRBJ1-1	.	CASSFWTTMNTEAFF
TRBV6-6	.	TRBJ1-2	TRBD1	CASSWPGQGGGYTF
TRBV10-3	.	TRBJ2-3	TRBD2	CAIKASGDAADTQYF
TRBV9	.	TRBJ2-2	TRBD2	CASSVVGGGAGGPTGELFF
TRBV28	.	TRBJ1-2	TRBD1	CASSSGQGGYGYTF
TRBV27	.	TRBJ1-2	.	CASRDRDYGYTF
TRBV27	.	TRBJ2-3	.	CASSLGGTDTQYF
TRBV2	.	TRBJ2-1	.	CASRLESHYNEQFF